This T cell receptor (beta chain) was retrieved from a study of T cell repertoires in cytomegalovirus infection. Study-wide points: Individuals carrying CMV plus the relevant HLA were identified by cumulative frequency of public TCR beta families.

The CDR3 spans 14 residues. CDR1 and CDR2 from the germline V gene are SGHVS and FNYEAQ. Trimming pared 0 bases from V and 2 bases from J, leaving 6 bases between. This clonotype was seen a few times. Its specificity is unknown. TCRdb passed the reads through MiXCR, listing each CDR3 protein once. In the table there are 150,000 to 200,000 distinct CDR3 sequences, roughly a fifth of which are singletons. This TCR was sampled from a human donor in good health (CMV status not recorded). Some clones in this sample may be carry-over from other donors' samples. The sequenced sample was PBMCs. The chain links TRBV7-6 to TRBJ2-3; D is possibly TRBD1 or TRBD2 (5 bases each). CDR3 DNA sequence: TGTGCCAGCAGCTTAGCGGGGGACACAGATACGCAGTATTTT. Its protein product is CASSLAGDTDTQYF.